This T cell receptor beta chain emerged from a study of CD4+ T cells in melanoma. Whole-study results and caveats: A reported correlation linked neoantigen-specific CD4+ T cells to CD8+, macrophage and B cell function. Diverse differentiation states were reported for melanoma neoantigen-specific CD4+ T cells.

To note about this clone: Its target is unknown.

Using immunoSEQ multiplex PCR, the repertoire was profiled, and TCRdb retains in-frame clones only, with some absent. The sample holds approximately 12,000 clones, about 66% seen once. The CDR3 runs 14 residues. With 6 bases clipped from V and 1 base from J, the junction kept 5 bases outside the gene matches. Germline CDR1 reads MNHEY; CDR2 reads SVGAGI. The sample taken for sequencing was cells from a culture (not recorded whether cultured in vitro). The V gene is TRBV6-5, the J gene TRBJ1-2, with 7 bases that match TRBD1. This TCR was recovered from a human donor with melanoma. The CDR3 sequence is CASRQRDSNYGYTF. The CDR3 coding sequence is TGTGCCAGCAGGCAACGGGACAGTAACTATGGCTACACCTTC.